The 22 T cell receptor beta chains in this list originate from one sample, sequenced in a study of post-analysis software for immune sequencing data. cDNA libraries of TCR beta carried unique molecular identifiers. TCRdb independently ran MiXCR on the PCR reads; one entry per CDR3 protein. The sample records 650,000 to 900,000 distinct CDR3 sequences, around 42% being singletons. Notes on the study in general: Patients carried roughly 5 TRBV segments more frequently than controls did, and TRBV5-6, TRBV5-1 and TRBV20-1 were among them.

The antigens these receptors bind are not known. The sequenced material came from blood. Source of these receptors: a girl aged 10 to 17 with multiple sclerosis.

The chain couples TRBV29-1 to TRBJ2-1, with D hard to call. The J call is doubtful: the DNA matches TRBJ2-7 better. The CDR3 runs to 15 residues. The germline gives CDR1 SQVTM, CDR2 ANQGSEA. CDR3 nucleotides: TGCAGCGTTGAAGAGGTCGTGGTTTCCTACAATGAGCAGTACTTC. It specifies CSVEEVVVSYNEQYF.

The V call is TRBV6-1, the J call TRBJ2-1, with a weak D call TRBD2 (6 bases). The germline V gene has CDR1 MNHNS and CDR2 SASEGT. Trimming removed 2 bases at V and 3 bases at J, with 8 bases between. This CDR3 has 14 amino acids. CDR3 residues: CASSEWGDYNEQFF. The CDR3, as DNA: TGTGCCAGCAGTGAATGGGGGGACTACAATGAGCAGTTCTTC.

The chain is built from TRBV27 and TRBJ2-7; weak D call: TRBD2 (5 bases). Per the germline V gene, CDR1 is MNHEY and CDR2 is SMNVEV (reference sequence). CDR3 size: 15 residues. Trimming removed 2 bases from V and 0 bases from J, with 11 bases in between. CDR3 sequence: CASSLTEAGSYEQYF. The CDR3 DNA is TGTGCCAGCAGTTTAACGGAGGCAGGCTCCTACGAGCAGTACTTC.

The J gene is TRBJ2-4, the V gene TRBV2; tentative D call: TRBD2 (5 bases). Trimming shortened V by 8 bases and J by 13 bases, and 18 bases separated the two germline ends. Looked up from germline, CDR1 is SNHLY and CDR2 is FYNNEI. CDR3 length equals 12 residues. The CDR3 DNA reads TGTGCCAGCGAAGCGGACGGTATGGCGCAGTACTTC. Translation: CASEADGMAQYF.

CDR3 residues: CASRARENEQFF. The CDR3 nucleotides read TGTGCCAGCAGGGCTAGGGAGAATGAGCAGTTCTTC. The chain employs TRBV6-6 and TRBJ2-1, with D possibly TRBD2 on 5 matching bases. CDR3 length equals 12 residues. Germline lookup yields CDR1 MNHNY and CDR2 SVGAGI (reference sequence). The V gene lost 6 bases and the J gene lost 7 bases, with 10 bases spanning the gap.

The CDR3 bases are TGTGCCAGCAGCTTAGAGGGGTGGGTGAACACTGAAGCTTTCTTT. Translated: CASSLEGWVNTEAFF. The chain recombines TRBV7-2 with TRBJ1-1; possibly TRBD1 for D (5 bases). CDR3 length: 15 amino acids. V lost 1 base, J lost 0 bases, and 9 bases lay in between. CDR1 SGHTA and CDR2 FQGNSA come from the germline V gene.

This chain joins TRBV5-1 and TRBJ2-7; tentatively, D is TRBD1 (11 bases). V dropped 4 bases and J dropped 0 bases, with 26 bases sitting between them. Germline CDR1 and CDR2: SGHRS and YFSETQ. The CDR3 contains 19 residues. The CDR3 nucleotides are TGCGCCAGCAGCCCGGACAGGGGGCTAGGACTAGCGGTCTCCTACGAGCAGTACTTC. Residues: CASSPDRGLGLAVSYEQYF.

The V call is TRBV7-6, the J call TRBJ2-1; D is perhaps TRBD1 (6 bases). Germline assignment: CDR1 SGHVS and CDR2 FNYEAQ. V lost 1 base to trimming and J lost 7 bases, with 14 bases between them. This CDR3 contains 15 residues. CDR3 sequence (DNA): TGTGCCAGCAGCTTAGTCTGGGGGCGCGAGAATGAGCAGTTCTTC. This gives the protein CASSLVWGRENEQFF.

This clonotype has just a few counts. The gene calls are TRBV29-1 and TRBJ2-1; the D gene could be TRBD1 or TRBD2 (5 bases each). The length of the CDR3 is 15 residues. Looked up from germline, CDR1 is SQVTM and CDR2 is ANQGSEA. The V gene lost 3 bases and the J gene lost 10 bases, with 22 bases spanning the gap. The chain's CDR3 is CSVDPSWGLGAEQFF. CDR3 nucleotide sequence: TGCAGCGTTGACCCTAGCTGGGGCTTAGGGGCGGAGCAGTTCTTC.

The rearrangement links TRBV4-2 to TRBJ1-5; D ambiguous. In germline, CDR1 is LGHNA, CDR2 YNFKEQ. Between the trimmed V and J ends, which lost 1 base and 5 bases, there was a span of 6 bases. This CDR3 is 13 amino acids long. CDR3 nucleotide sequence: TGTGCCAGCAGCCAAGTCGCTGATCAGCCCCAGCATTTT. Translated: CASSQVADQPQHF.

This chain joins TRBV6-4 and TRBJ2-3; TRBD2 agrees at 7 bases. The CDR3 extends over 13 amino acids. With 9 bases clipped from V and 5 bases from J, the junction kept 8 bases outside the gene matches. Germline values: CDR1 MRHNA, CDR2 SNTAGT. CDR3 residues: CARSLAARDTQYF. The DNA for the CDR3 is TGTGCCAGGTCTCTAGCGGCACGAGATACGCAGTATTTT.

This chain's CDR3 is CASSYPWGGQEAFF. CDR3 nucleotide sequence: TGTGCCAGCAGTTACCCCTGGGGCGGACAGGAAGCTTTCTTT. The chain uses TRBV12-3 or TRBV12-4 and TRBJ1-1, with D perhaps TRBD1 (6 bases). The ends were cut back, 4 bases at V and 8 bases at J, with 17 bases in the middle. The CDR3 is 14 residues long.

This clonotype was seen more than once but under ten times. This chain uses TRBV20-1 with TRBJ2-5; D is ambiguous. The CDR3 totals 15 residues. Germline CDR1 is DFQATT and CDR2 is SNEGSKA (reference sequence). With 2 bases removed from V and 0 bases from J, the gap between germline ends came to 13 bases. Written as DNA, the CDR3 is TGCAGTGCTAGACGGCCAGCGTTATACCAAGAGACCCAGTACTTC. Amino acids: CSARRPALYQETQYF.

J is TRBJ1-1 and V is TRBV5-1; maybe TRBD1 (6 bases). With 7 bases removed from V and 2 bases from J, the gap between germline ends came to 15 bases. The CDR3 contains 14 residues. CDR1 and CDR2 (germline): SGHRS, YFSETQ. The CDR3 protein is CASGSRDTNTEAFF. The CDR3 DNA reads as TGCGCCAGCGGCTCACGGGACACTAACACTGAAGCTTTCTTT.

The genes are TRBV7-2 and TRBJ1-1; TRBD1 matches 8 bases. V dropped 6 bases and J dropped 6; count of bases not matched to a gene: 9. Germline values: CDR1 SGHTA, CDR2 FQGNSA. The CDR3 runs to 14 residues. Here the CDR3 DNA reads TGTGCCAGCAGGTCTCGGACAGGGATCCCTGAAGCTTTCTTT. This gives the protein CASRSRTGIPEAFF.

The chain couples TRBV7-2 to TRBJ1-2, with D perhaps matching TRBD1 (5 bases). V lost 5 bases to trimming and J lost 2 bases, with 12 bases between them. Per germline, CDR1 SGHTA and CDR2 FQGNSA. The CDR3 spans 14 residues. The CDR3 coding sequence is TGTGCCAGCAGCCCGCACGGGGGGAACTATGGCTACACCTTC. As protein: CASSPHGGNYGYTF.

CDR3 amino acids: CASTARQDYNSPLHF. In nucleotides, the CDR3 is TGTGCCAGCACCGCCAGACAGGATTATAATTCACCCCTCCACTTT. This chain joins TRBV6-5 and TRBJ1-6; a possible D gene is TRBD1 (6 bases). The ends were cut back, 7 bases at V and 4 bases at J, with 14 bases in the middle. Looked up from germline, CDR1 is MNHEY and CDR2 is SVGAGI. The CDR3 loop spans 15 amino acids.

This clonotype was picked up a small number of times. This chain joins TRBV7-9 and TRBJ1-2; 8 nucleotides agree with TRBD1. The CDR3 covers 16 residues. In germline, CDR1 is SEHNR, CDR2 FQNEAQ (reference sequence). J was trimmed by 8 bases and V by 5 bases; bases with no gene match: 16. CDR3 protein: CASSPGTGTSLGGYTF. The CDR3 region has the DNA TGTGCCAGCAGCCCCGGGACAGGAACTAGCCTGGGAGGCTACACCTTC.

The rearrangement links TRBV7-6 to TRBJ2-5, with a tentative D call TRBD2 (6 bases). The CDR3 runs 17 residues. From germline, CDR1 is SGHVS and CDR2 FNYEAQ. Trimming shortened V by 5 bases and J by 2 bases, and 21 bases separated the two germline ends. The CDR3 loop is CASSRFRGLAEQETQYF. CDR3 coding DNA: TGTGCCAGCAGCCGATTCCGGGGGTTAGCGGAACAAGAGACCCAGTACTTC.

This clonotype was seen more than once but under ten times. V and J are TRBV6-6 and TRBJ2-3, with D unclear. The V gene lost 4 bases and the J gene lost 5 bases, with 10 bases spanning the gap. This CDR3 comprises 13 residues. Looked up from germline, CDR1 is MNHNY and CDR2 is SVGAGI (reference sequence). CDR3 region: CASSSGFGDTQYF. CDR3 coding DNA: TGTGCCAGCAGTTCTGGGTTTGGAGATACGCAGTATTTT.

V is TRBV7-2 and J is TRBJ2-4, with 14 bases that match TRBD2. The CDR3 spans 19 residues. V shed 5 bases and J 2 bases; nucleotides not matched to a gene: 11. Germline CDR1 SGHTA, CDR2 FQGNSA. CDR3 residues: CASSPQGTSGRSPKNIQYF. CDR3 in DNA: TGTGCCAGCAGCCCTCAAGGGACTAGCGGGAGAAGCCCCAAAAACATTCAGTACTTC.

This clonotype was seen a handful of times. This rearrangement joins TRBV12-3 or TRBV12-4 to TRBJ1-1; maybe TRBD1 (6 bases). With 6 bases removed from V and 1 base from J, the gap between germline ends came to 21 bases. This CDR3 region has 17 residues. CDR3 sequence reads: CASSDNLEGGENTEAFF. The CDR3 DNA is TGTGCCAGCAGCGATAATCTGGAAGGGGGGGAGAACACTGAAGCTTTCTTT.